A selection of T cell receptor beta chains follows, all from one sample in a study of OX40 agonist ivuxolimab in advanced cancers. Method: immunoSEQ multiplex PCR; TCRdb's copy keeps in-frame clones and lacks some. The sample contains over 55,000 clones, 70% to 85% of which appear only once. The source was CD4+ or CD8+ T cells sorted from blood, collected in a trial of the OX40 agonist ivuxolimab. These receptors came from an adult with an advanced solid tumor such as melanoma, head and neck, liver or kidney cancer. The CDR3 runs from the conserved cysteine through the conserved F or W. D genes are given only for firm matches. Not all rows give a size; the values are once, few, many and, for expanded clones, a class.

D: TRBD1; size: -; V: TRBV11-1; J: TRBJ1-1; length: 14; DNA: TGTGCCAGCAGCTTAGCGCCAGGGGGCACTGAAGCTTTCTTT; CDR3: CASSLAPGGTEAFF
D: -; size: -; V: TRBV7-2; J: TRBJ2-7; length: 15; DNA: TGTGCCAGCAGCTTAGGGAGTGCAGGGCCGGTGGAGCAGTACTTC; CDR3: CASSLGSAGPVEQYF
D: TRBD1; size: -; V: TRBV5-8; J: TRBJ2-7; length: 16; DNA: TGTGCCAGCAGGCTTTCGCAGGGGGCAGTGAACTACGAGCAGTACTTC; CDR3: CASRLSQGAVNYEQYF
D: TRBD1; size: -; V: TRBV13; J: TRBJ2-1; length: 16; DNA: TGTGCCAGCAGCTTTCAGTGGGACAGGGGGCAGGTTGAGCAGTTCTTC; CDR3: CASSFQWDRGQVEQFF
D: -; size: -; V: TRBV9; J: TRBJ2-3; length: 16; DNA: TGTGCCAGCAGCTCCTGGAGCGGTCCTAGCACAGATACGCAGTATTTT; CDR3: CASSSWSGPSTDTQYF
D: -; size: -; V: TRBV5-1; J: TRBJ2-3; length: 12; DNA: TGCGCCAGCAGCGGGTCCGGCAGGGCGCAGTATTTT; CDR3: CASSGSGRAQYF
D: -; size: -; V: TRBV5-1; J: TRBJ1-3; length: 16; DNA: TGCGCCAGCAGCTTGGAGGGGGGACCGGTTGGAAACACCATATATTTT; CDR3: CASSLEGGPVGNTIYF
D: -; size: once; V: TRBV27; J: TRBJ1-4; length: 13; DNA: TGTGCCAGCAGTTGGGCAGGGGCCGAAAAACTGTTTTTT; CDR3: CASSWAGAEKLFF
D: TRBD1; size: -; V: TRBV5-4; J: TRBJ2-7; length: 14; DNA: TGTGCCAGCAGCTTAGGGACAGGGGGCTACGAGCAGTACTTC; CDR3: CASSLGTGGYEQYF
D: -; size: -; V: TRBV18; J: TRBJ2-5; length: 13; DNA: TGTGCCAGCTCACCGCTCCAGCAAGAGACCCAGTACTTC; CDR3: CASSPLQQETQYF
D: -; size: -; V: TRBV6-1; J: TRBJ1-2; length: 17; DNA: TGTGCCAGCAGTGGGGTCTCAGTTCGCAGGGACGGCTATGGCTACACCTTC; CDR3: CASSGVSVRRDGYGYTF
D: -; size: -; V: TRBV19; J: TRBJ2-3; length: 14; DNA: TGTGCCAGTAGTATTGGGGGACCCACAGATACGCAGTATTTT; CDR3: CASSIGGPTDTQYF
D: -; size: -; V: TRBV29-1; J: TRBJ1-2; length: 11; DNA: TGCAGCGTTGTAGGGGTGGGAGGCTACACCTTC; CDR3: CSVVGVGGYTF
D: -; size: -; V: TRBV11-2; J: TRBJ2-7; length: 12; DNA: TGTGCCAGCAGCCCCGCCCCCTCCGAGCAGTACTTC; CDR3: CASSPAPSEQYF
D: TRBD2; size: -; V: TRBV4-3; J: TRBJ2-3; length: 16; DNA: TGCGCCAGCAGCCGTGGACTAGCGGAGAGCACAGATACGCAGTATTTT; CDR3: CASSRGLAESTDTQYF
D: -; size: -; V: TRBV7-7; J: TRBJ1-1; length: 12; DNA: TGTGCCAGCAGCGGGTTATTGCTCGAGGCTTTCTTT; CDR3: CASSGLLLEAFF
D: TRBD1; size: -; V: TRBV5-8; J: TRBJ2-3; length: 14; DNA: TGTGCCAGCAGCTTGGGACAGGGTCCAGATACGCAGTATTTT; CDR3: CASSLGQGPDTQYF
D: -; size: -; V: TRBV19; J: TRBJ2-1; length: 15; DNA: TGTGCCAGTAGTACAGACTCGAGCTCCTACAATGAGCAGTTCTTC; CDR3: CASSTDSSSYNEQFF
D: TRBD2; size: few; V: TRBV7-2; J: TRBJ2-7; length: 16; DNA: TGTGCCAGCAGCTTAATGAGAGGGGGACTAGGCTACGAGCAGTACTTC; CDR3: CASSLMRGGLGYEQYF
D: TRBD2; size: -; V: TRBV5-1; J: TRBJ2-2; length: 15; DNA: TGCGCCAGCAGCCCTAGCGGGAGGATCCTGGGGGAGCTGTTTTTT; CDR3: CASSPSGRILGELFF
D: TRBD1; size: -; V: TRBV7-2; J: TRBJ2-5; length: 15; DNA: TGTGCCAGCAGCCCCCGGGACAGGGATAGAGAGACCCAGTACTTC; CDR3: CASSPRDRDRETQYF
D: -; size: -; V: TRBV11-2; J: TRBJ2-7; length: 14; DNA: TGTGCCAGCAGCCCCCGCCCCAGTAGTGGTGGGCAGTACTTC; CDR3: CASSPRPSSGGQYF
D: -; size: -; V: TRBV2; J: TRBJ2-5; length: 13; DNA: TGTGCCAGCACCGGATCGGCGCGGGAGACCCAGTACTTC; CDR3: CASTGSARETQYF
D: -; size: few; V: TRBV30; J: TRBJ2-7; length: 14; DNA: TGTGCCTGGAGCGGCGGAGAGGGGGGGGGCGAGCAGTACTTC; CDR3: CAWSGGEGGGEQYF
D: -; size: -; V: TRBV18; J: TRBJ2-5; length: 13; DNA: TGTGCCAGCTCACTCCGACGGGAAGAGACCCAGTACTTC; CDR3: CASSLRREETQYF
D: -; size: -; V: TRBV5-1; J: TRBJ1-4; length: 15; DNA: TGCGCCAGCAGCCGACGGGACGGAACTAATGAAAAACTGTTTTTT; CDR3: CASSRRDGTNEKLFF
D: -; size: -; V: TRBV5-6; J: TRBJ1-6; length: 16; DNA: TGTGCCAGCAGCTTCACCACGGGGCAGTATAATTCACCCCTCCACTTT; CDR3: CASSFTTGQYNSPLHF
D: TRBD2; size: -; V: TRBV7-3; J: TRBJ2-3; length: 13; DNA: TGTGCCAGCAGCCACGGACTAGCGGATACGCAGTATTTT; CDR3: CASSHGLADTQYF
D: TRBD2; size: -; V: TRBV7-9; J: TRBJ2-7; length: 15; DNA: TGTGCCAGCAGCCTCTTCGCGGGAGAGGGCTACGAGCAGTACTTC; CDR3: CASSLFAGEGYEQYF
D: -; size: -; V: TRBV28; J: TRBJ2-1; length: 11; DNA: TGTGCCAGCACCCAACCCGGTGAGCAGTTCTTC; CDR3: CASTQPGEQFF
D: TRBD2; size: -; V: TRBV19; J: TRBJ2-3; length: 15; DNA: TGTGCCAGTAGTATCGGGACTACTAGCACAGATACGCAGTATTTT; CDR3: CASSIGTTSTDTQYF
D: TRBD1; size: -; V: TRBV28; J: TRBJ2-1; length: 16; DNA: TGTGCCAGCAGTCCATCTGACAGGGGGCCGTACAATGAGCAGTTCTTC; CDR3: CASSPSDRGPYNEQFF
D: -; size: -; V: TRBV20-1; J: TRBJ1-4; length: 11; DNA: TGCAGTGCTAGGGGTCAGGGAAAACTGTTTTTT; CDR3: CSARGQGKLFF
D: -; size: few; V: TRBV5-1; J: TRBJ2-2; length: 12; DNA: TGCGCCAGCAGCTTAACATCCGGGGAGCTGTTTTTT; CDR3: CASSLTSGELFF
D: TRBD2; size: -; V: TRBV4-1; J: TRBJ2-5; length: 19; DNA: TGCGCCAGCAGCCAGTTTTTCGCGTGGGGACGGCGGGAGAAAGAGACCCAGTACTTC; CDR3: CASSQFFAWGRREKETQYF
D: -; size: -; V: TRBV5-4; J: TRBJ2-7; length: 15; DNA: TGCGCCAGCAGCCAAGATTGGGGAAGGCAATCTCAGCAGTACTTC; CDR3: CASSQDWGRQSQQYF
D: -; size: -; V: TRBV5-4; J: TRBJ2-2; length: 14; DNA: TGTGCCAGCAGCTGGGACTTCAACACCGGGGAGCTGTTTTTT; CDR3: CASSWDFNTGELFF
D: TRBD2; size: -; V: TRBV7-2; J: TRBJ2-3; length: 13; DNA: TGTGCCAGCAGCTCCCTAGGACTAGCGGGAGGGTATTTT; CDR3: CASSSLGLAGGYF
D: -; size: -; V: TRBV9; J: TRBJ2-3; length: 18; DNA: TGTGCCAGCAGCGTAGGGCCCCGTACGGGCGGGGTTGCAGATACGCAGTATTTT; CDR3: CASSVGPRTGGVADTQYF
D: TRBD2; size: -; V: TRBV14; J: TRBJ2-1; length: 16; DNA: TGTGCCAGCAGCCAAGGTGGCGGGAGTCGCCCCAATGAGCAGTTCTTC; CDR3: CASSQGGGSRPNEQFF
D: -; size: -; V: TRBV30; J: TRBJ2-7; length: 12; DNA: TGTGCCTGGAGACATCAGAGGGGGGGTGCGTACTTC; CDR3: CAWRHQRGGAYF
D: -; size: -; V: TRBV2; J: TRBJ2-3; length: 14; DNA: TGTGCCAGCAAACTGAACGCGGGCACAGATACGCAGTATTTT; CDR3: CASKLNAGTDTQYF
D: TRBD2; size: -; V: TRBV28; J: TRBJ2-7; length: 13; DNA: TGTGCCAGCAGACCCTCACTAGCGGGAGAGCAGTACTTC; CDR3: CASRPSLAGEQYF
D: TRBD1; size: -; V: TRBV11-2; J: TRBJ2-1; length: 14; DNA: TGTGCCAGCAGCGTGGGACAGGGGGGAGGTGAGCAGTTCTTC; CDR3: CASSVGQGGGEQFF
D: TRBD2; size: -; V: TRBV4-2; J: TRBJ2-5; length: 18; DNA: TGTGCCAGCAGCCAAGAAAGCTACCTAGCGGGAGTCTACGAGACCCAGTACTTC; CDR3: CASSQESYLAGVYETQYF
D: TRBD1; size: -; V: TRBV2; J: TRBJ2-5; length: 15; DNA: TGTGCCAGCAGTTTAGGACAGGGTGGTGTCGAGACCCAGTACTTC; CDR3: CASSLGQGGVETQYF
D: -; size: -; V: TRBV14; J: TRBJ1-1; length: 13; DNA: TGTGCCAGCAGCCAAGTCGGTACGGGGGGAGCTTTCTTT; CDR3: CASSQVGTGGAFF
D: TRBD1; size: -; V: TRBV29-1; J: TRBJ2-3; length: 12; DNA: TGCAGCGTTGCGACAGGGACAGATACGCAGTATTTT; CDR3: CSVATGTDTQYF
D: -; size: -; V: TRBV2; J: TRBJ2-1; length: 15; DNA: TGTGCCAGCAGTGAATCGGGCGGGGTTAGCAATGAGCAGTTCTTC; CDR3: CASSESGGVSNEQFF
D: -; size: -; V: TRBV6-5; J: TRBJ2-7; length: 12; DNA: TGTGCCAGCAGCCCCACACCCTACGAGCAGTACTTC; CDR3: CASSPTPYEQYF
D: TRBD1; size: -; V: TRBV19; J: TRBJ1-5; length: 16; DNA: TGTGCCAGTAGTATCTTTGGCAGGGGGCGTGATCAGCCCCAGCATTTT; CDR3: CASSIFGRGRDQPQHF
D: TRBD2; size: -; V: TRBV4-2; J: TRBJ2-5; length: 17; DNA: TGTGCCAGCAGCCAAGCTCCCCGACGGGAGGGCACTGAGACCCAGTACTTC; CDR3: CASSQAPRREGTETQYF
D: -; size: -; V: TRBV28; J: TRBJ2-1; length: 12; DNA: TGTGCCAGCAGTTCTCACGTAAAGGGGCAGTTCTTC; CDR3: CASSSHVKGQFF
D: -; size: -; V: TRBV11-2; J: TRBJ2-7; length: 15; DNA: TGTGCCAGCAGCTTAACCCCCTTCCTAGCCTACGAGCAGTACTTC; CDR3: CASSLTPFLAYEQYF
D: -; size: -; V: TRBV19; J: TRBJ1-5; length: 16; DNA: TGTGCCAGCTATCCAGGAGGGGTAGAGAGCAATCAGCCCCAGCATTTT; CDR3: CASYPGGVESNQPQHF
D: -; size: once; V: TRBV5-4; J: TRBJ2-2; length: 15; DNA: TGTGCCAGCAGCTACGGAGGGCCTGACACCGGGGAGCTGTTTTTT; CDR3: CASSYGGPDTGELFF
D: -; size: -; V: TRBV27; J: TRBJ2-7; length: 13; DNA: TGTGCCAGCAGTTTATTTGACAACTACGAGCAGTACTTC; CDR3: CASSLFDNYEQYF
D: -; size: -; V: TRBV6-1; J: TRBJ1-6; length: 14; DNA: TGTGCCACCAACAAGGAGGGGAATAATTCACCCCTCCACTTT; CDR3: CATNKEGNNSPLHF
D: TRBD1; size: once; V: TRBV19; J: TRBJ2-7; length: 15; DNA: TGTGCCAGTAGTAGCGGACCAAGACAGGGTTACGAGCAGTACTTC; CDR3: CASSSGPRQGYEQYF
D: TRBD2; size: -; V: TRBV4-3; J: TRBJ2-1; length: 15; DNA: TGCGCCAGCAGCCGAACTAGCGGGGGGGGGAATGAGCAGTTCTTC; CDR3: CASSRTSGGGNEQFF